This T cell receptor beta chain was obtained from a study of T cell responses to AZD1222 COVID-19 vaccine. As regards this clone: The antigen remains unidentified.

The CDR3 sequence is 14 residues long. V lost 6 bases to trimming and J lost 11 bases; unmatched junction nucleotides: 16. The germline V gene encodes CDR1 GTSNPN and CDR2 SVGIG (reference sequence). TCRdb's copy holds only in-frame clones and misses some; the assay was immunoSEQ multiplex PCR. This table holds about 66,000 clones, around 90% found once. Study-wide findings and caveats: Spike-specific TCR breadth and depth grew following two AZD1222 doses. The study found vaccine-associated CD4 TCRs spanning spike, dominant at 160-218 and 743-854. Among spike-specific TCRs, nearly half reportedly target unmutated variant regions. Clonal diversity may have been underestimated, and the donors were mostly white British, with more females than males.

The chain employs TRBV30 and TRBJ1-1; TRBD1 aligns across 9 bases. The sequenced sample was peripheral blood, obtained 28 days after the second dose of the MenACWY control vaccine. The source is an adult who received the MenACWY meningococcal vaccine as a control. CDR3: CACLKGTGSEDAFF. The CDR3 DNA reads TGTGCCTGCCTGAAGGGGACAGGGTCGGAGGACGCTTTCTTT.